The TCR beta chain under discussion was sequenced for a study of CD8 T cells in ankylosing spondylitis. CDR3 length equals 16 residues. V was clipped by 5 bases and J by 4 bases, with 20 bases between them. CDR1 is SGHAT and CDR2 is FQNNGV in the germline V gene. Molecular-barcoded quantitative 5'-RACE produced these TCR beta libraries. One entry per CDR3 protein results from TCRdb running MiXCR on the 5' RACE reads. The sample yields over 700,000 distinct CDR3 sequences, roughly 20% seen once. Findings of the study overall: Disease-linked clones had a CD8+ phenotype and relatively low frequency in peripheral blood. Reactive arthritis synovial fluid and blood previously showed some of these motif variants. Significantly higher representation of disease-linked clones was reported for matched ankylosing spondylitis synovial fluid. In ankylosing spondylitis blood, a motif of about eight highly homologous TCR beta variants appeared characteristic.

As regards this clonotype: The antigen remains unidentified.

Sequencing was performed on blood, either unsorted or a sorted T cell fraction (not recorded which). The chain has TRBV11-2 and TRBJ1-2; tentative D call: TRBD1 (6 bases). This sequence was found in a male donor with ankylosing spondylitis. CDR3 in DNA: TGTGCCAGCAGCCCCACGGGGGGGGCGCGAGTCTATGGCTACACCTTC. It yields the protein CASSPTGGARVYGYTF.